The rows below give T cell receptor beta chains drawn from one sample of a study of shared clonotypes between healthy human individuals. Clones were sequenced by immunoSEQ multiplex PCR, and TCRdb holds only the in-frame ones, with some missing. The table has just over 2,000,000 clones, about 95% seen once; the top ten hold roughly 1%. The sequenced sample was naive CD8+ T cells sorted from blood. These TCRs come from a man in his late teens or twenties in good health. Both conserved end residues are part of each CDR3. The order of the fields is J gene, V gene, CDR3 protein.

>TRBJ2-7|TRBV9
CASSSGVEQYF
>TRBJ2-2|TRBV7-9
CASSFGEGELFF
>TRBJ1-2|TRBV20-1
CSARDVYGYTF
>TRBJ2-2|TRBV4-1
CASSQEWAGLWDTGELFF
>TRBJ1-2|TRBV9
CASSQGFYGYTF
>TRBJ1-1|TRBV9
CASSVDGGWETEAFF
>TRBJ2-2|TRBV7-4
CASSSLRTRAGELFF
>TRBJ1-5|TRBV21-1
CASSTRLDGDSGNQPQHF
>TRBJ1-1|TRBV10-1
CASRAGTGAEAFF
>TRBJ2-3|TRBV9
CASSAPLAGGQKDTQYF
>TRBJ2-7|TRBV4-1
CASSQRDSSYEQYF
>TRBJ2-7|TRBV27
CASSPGGRTYEQYF
>TRBJ2-7|TRBV4-3
CASSQVIDTGYEQYF
>TRBJ2-1|TRBV5-1
CASSAGPPSSYNEQFF
>TRBJ2-2|TRBV10-1
CASSDQWGHTGELFF
>TRBJ1-1|TRBV2
CASRDSPFMNTEAFF
>TRBJ2-7|TRBV30
CAWSYMPPLAGGEQYF
>TRBJ2-7|TRBV21-1
CASSNDTSYEQYF
>TRBJ2-3|TRBV6-5
CASSYSASGGIDTQYF
>TRBJ2-3|TRBV14
CASSQGQGLTDTQYF
>TRBJ2-1|TRBV9
CASSSSGRVDNEQFF
>TRBJ2-2|TRBV4-3
CASSQAVLGREGETGELFF
>TRBJ2-5|TRBV25-1
CASSELGSWETQYF
>TRBJ2-1|TRBV7-6
CASSIGSRGGKNEQFF
>TRBJ2-1|TRBV19
CASSTRLAREQFF
>TRBJ2-3|TRBV5-1
CASSWEGQVTDTQYF
>TRBJ2-7|TRBV7-6
CASSSLAGAYEQYF
>TRBJ1-6|TRBV27
CASSLYYGGADNSPLHF
>TRBJ1-4|TRBV4-1
CASSHTPGQFNEKLFF
>TRBJ1-2|TRBV28
CASSLFRVGGYTF
>TRBJ1-1|TRBV7-8
CASSLGGEGADTEAFF